This is a list of T cell receptor beta chains from one sample in a study of vaccination effects on CD4 cells after COVID-19. These TCRs are of unknown antigen specificity. The assay was immunoSEQ multiplex PCR, and TCRdb's table has in-frame clones only and misses some. The profile shows 45,000 to 60,000 clones, roughly two thirds of them singletons. Sequences were derived from CD4+ T cells from PBMCs cultured without peptide, sampled after COVID-19 vaccination. The receptors were gathered from a human donor who received a COVID-19 vaccine. The CDR3 runs from the conserved cysteine through the conserved F or W. D genes are given only for firm matches. For some rows the clone size is stated as once, few or many, or as a class when expanded; others skip it.

clone_size: -
d_call: TRBD2
v_call: TRBV5-1
j_call: TRBJ2-5
cdr3_nt: TGCGCCAGCAGCTTGCGGGCGGGGGGATTTGAAGAGACCCAGTACTTC
cdr3_aa: CASSLRAGGFEETQYF

clone_size: -
d_call: -
v_call: TRBV7-7
j_call: TRBJ2-3
cdr3_nt: TGTGCCAGCAGCTTAGGCAATGGGGCAGATACGCAGTATTTT
cdr3_aa: CASSLGNGADTQYF

clone_size: once
d_call: -
v_call: TRBV18
j_call: TRBJ1-1
cdr3_nt: TGTGCCAGCTCACTGTCGGGCATGAACACTGAAGCTTTCTTT
cdr3_aa: CASSLSGMNTEAFF

clone_size: -
d_call: TRBD1
v_call: TRBV3-1/TRBV3-2
j_call: TRBJ2-4
cdr3_nt: TGTGCCAGCAGCCATGGGACAGTTTACAAAAACATTCAGTACTTC
cdr3_aa: CASSHGTVYKNIQYF

clone_size: -
d_call: TRBD1
v_call: TRBV11-2
j_call: TRBJ1-1
cdr3_nt: TGTGCCAGCAGCTCGCGGGACAGCATGAACACTGAAGCTTTCTTT
cdr3_aa: CASSSRDSMNTEAFF

clone_size: few
d_call: TRBD1
v_call: TRBV10-3
j_call: TRBJ1-6
cdr3_nt: TGTGCCACCAACAGGGGGCGGGATAATTCACCCCTCCACTTT
cdr3_aa: CATNRGRDNSPLHF

clone_size: -
d_call: TRBD2
v_call: TRBV6-5
j_call: TRBJ2-1
cdr3_nt: TGTGCCAGCATGACTAGCGGGACCTACAATGAGCAGTTCTTC
cdr3_aa: CASMTSGTYNEQFF

clone_size: -
d_call: -
v_call: TRBV5-1
j_call: TRBJ1-2
cdr3_nt: TGCGCCAGCAGCTTGTTGGCTGGGCCTAACTATGGCTACACCTTC
cdr3_aa: CASSLLAGPNYGYTF

clone_size: -
d_call: -
v_call: TRBV19
j_call: TRBJ2-7
cdr3_nt: TGTGCCAGTAGTAAGGCCCAAGTCGGCTACGAGCAGTACTTC
cdr3_aa: CASSKAQVGYEQYF

clone_size: once
d_call: TRBD2
v_call: TRBV4-1
j_call: TRBJ2-7
cdr3_nt: TGCGCCAGCAGCCAAGCGACACTAGCGGGGACCTACGAGCAGTACTTC
cdr3_aa: CASSQATLAGTYEQYF

clone_size: -
d_call: -
v_call: TRBV12-3/TRBV12-4
j_call: TRBJ2-5
cdr3_nt: TGTGCCAGCAGTTGGGGGGAGACCCAGTACTTC
cdr3_aa: CASSWGETQYF

clone_size: -
d_call: -
v_call: TRBV5-3
j_call: TRBJ2-7
cdr3_nt: TGTGCCAGAAGTTGGATGGGCGAGTACGGGTCCTACGAGCAGTACTTC
cdr3_aa: CARSWMGEYGSYEQYF

clone_size: -
d_call: TRBD1
v_call: TRBV6-5
j_call: TRBJ2-7
cdr3_nt: TGTGCCAGCAGTTACTCGAGAGGGGGCAGCTCCTACGAGCAGTACTTC
cdr3_aa: CASSYSRGGSSYEQYF

clone_size: -
d_call: -
v_call: TRBV5-1
j_call: TRBJ2-1
cdr3_nt: TGCGCCAGCAGCTTTCGCGGGGGCCCACCGATTAATGAGCAGTTCTTC
cdr3_aa: CASSFRGGPPINEQFF

clone_size: -
d_call: -
v_call: TRBV7-2
j_call: TRBJ2-4
cdr3_nt: TGTGCCAGCAGCTTAAACAGGGCCAAAAACATTCAGTACTTC
cdr3_aa: CASSLNRAKNIQYF

clone_size: -
d_call: TRBD1
v_call: TRBV5-1
j_call: TRBJ1-1
cdr3_nt: TGCGCCAGCAGCTTACAGGGGAAGGACACTGAAGCTTTCTTT
cdr3_aa: CASSLQGKDTEAFF

clone_size: few
d_call: TRBD1
v_call: TRBV5-1
j_call: TRBJ1-1
cdr3_nt: TGCGCCAGCAGCTGGGAACAGGGGGTGAGCACTGAAGCTTTCTTT
cdr3_aa: CASSWEQGVSTEAFF

clone_size: -
d_call: TRBD1
v_call: TRBV5-1
j_call: TRBJ2-7
cdr3_nt: TGCGCCAGCAGCTTGGGGGACAGGGCTAACTACGAGCAGTACTTC
cdr3_aa: CASSLGDRANYEQYF

clone_size: -
d_call: -
v_call: TRBV10-3
j_call: TRBJ2-2
cdr3_nt: TGTGCCATCATGGATAGGTACGGGGAGCTGTTTTTT
cdr3_aa: CAIMDRYGELFF

clone_size: -
d_call: -
v_call: TRBV10-1
j_call: TRBJ1-1
cdr3_nt: TGCGCCAGCAGTGAGTGGGGCCGGGGAAACACTGAAGCTTTCTTT
cdr3_aa: CASSEWGRGNTEAFF

clone_size: -
d_call: -
v_call: TRBV2
j_call: TRBJ1-2
cdr3_nt: TGTGCCAGCAACCTACAGGGCGAGGGAGGCTACACCTTC
cdr3_aa: CASNLQGEGGYTF

clone_size: -
d_call: -
v_call: TRBV5-4
j_call: TRBJ1-1
cdr3_nt: TGTGCCAGCAGCTTGGAGGGCACATTGAACACTGAAGCTTTCTTT
cdr3_aa: CASSLEGTLNTEAFF

clone_size: -
d_call: -
v_call: TRBV24-1
j_call: TRBJ2-1
cdr3_nt: TGTGCCACCAGTGCGGGACTTTCTTACAATGAGCAGTTCTTC
cdr3_aa: CATSAGLSYNEQFF

clone_size: -
d_call: TRBD2
v_call: TRBV24-1
j_call: TRBJ2-2
cdr3_nt: TGTGCCACGCGGGGGGCCAACACCGGGGAGCTGTTTTTT
cdr3_aa: CATRGANTGELFF

clone_size: -
d_call: -
v_call: TRBV28
j_call: TRBJ1-1
cdr3_nt: TGTGCCAGCAGGAGATCAGATTTGAACACTGAAGCTTTCTTT
cdr3_aa: CASRRSDLNTEAFF

clone_size: -
d_call: -
v_call: TRBV9
j_call: TRBJ2-5
cdr3_nt: TGTGCCAGCAGCGTAGCCTCGGGAGAGACCCAGTACTTC
cdr3_aa: CASSVASGETQYF

clone_size: -
d_call: TRBD2
v_call: TRBV10-2
j_call: TRBJ2-7
cdr3_nt: TGCGCCAGCAGACTAGCGGGAAGCTCCTACGAGCAGTACTTC
cdr3_aa: CASRLAGSSYEQYF

clone_size: once
d_call: TRBD2
v_call: TRBV7-9
j_call: TRBJ2-1
cdr3_nt: TGTGCCAGCAGCTTATATACCGGGACTAGGGGGGAGAATGAGCAGTTCTTC
cdr3_aa: CASSLYTGTRGENEQFF

clone_size: -
d_call: TRBD2
v_call: TRBV5-1
j_call: TRBJ2-7
cdr3_nt: TGCGCCAGCAGCTCAAGACTAGCGGGAGATGAGCAGTACTTC
cdr3_aa: CASSSRLAGDEQYF

clone_size: -
d_call: -
v_call: TRBV11-1
j_call: TRBJ2-5
cdr3_nt: TGTGCCAGCAGCCCGACGGTCCAAGAGACCCAGTACTTC
cdr3_aa: CASSPTVQETQYF

clone_size: -
d_call: TRBD1
v_call: TRBV5-4
j_call: TRBJ1-2
cdr3_nt: TGTGCCAGCAGCTTGGTAGGGGGCGCGGACTATGGCTACACCTTC
cdr3_aa: CASSLVGGADYGYTF

clone_size: -
d_call: -
v_call: TRBV19
j_call: TRBJ1-1
cdr3_nt: TGTGCCAGTAGTGTTAAAGGAGACACTGAAGCTTTCTTT
cdr3_aa: CASSVKGDTEAFF

clone_size: -
d_call: -
v_call: TRBV3-1/TRBV3-2
j_call: TRBJ1-5
cdr3_nt: TGTGCCAGCAGCCGCAGGGGCAATCAGCCCCAGCATTTT
cdr3_aa: CASSRRGNQPQHF